The sequence of this T cell receptor beta chain was determined in a study of CD8+ T cells in alopecia areata. General study points: Many expanded lesional clones remained in scalp and blood on tofacitinib. Mice showed TCR sharing more clearly than patients did, possibly owing to HLA. Scalp specimens additionally yield sequences from normal skin's resident alphabeta T cells.

Described treatment: oral pan-JAK inhibitor, 5-10 mg twice daily. Starting from PBMCs, sorting isolated CD4+ and CD8+ T cells. Investigators isolated RNA and reverse transcribed it into cDNA to act as the sequencing template. This table comes from immunoSEQ multiplex PCR, and its TCRdb copy is limited to in-frame clones, with some not included. The data hold about 250,000 clones, with 45% to 70% observed a single time. Note on this clone: Its antigen is as yet unknown.

This CDR3 has 12 residues. The germline gives CDR1 SQVTM, CDR2 ANQGSEA. V was pared by 4 bases and J by 0 bases, with 3 bases between. This specimen was CD4+ T cells sorted from blood, taken at week 52, from a patient treated with tofacitinib. This clonotype was obtained from a human donor with alopecia areata. The J gene is TRBJ1-4, the V gene TRBV29-1, with D unclear. The CDR3 DNA reads as TGCAGCGTTGGAGCAACTAATGAAAAACTGTTTTTT. It specifies CSVGATNEKLFF.